A single sample is the source of the 25 T cell receptor beta chains below, sequenced in a study of blood T cell repertoires in COVID-19. Profiling relied on immunoSEQ multiplex PCR, and the TCRdb table lists in-frame clones only, not all of them. The sample holds 250,000 to 300,000 clones, approximately 91% seen once. Sequencing used PBMCs or T cells enriched from blood (not recorded which). The receptors shown here come from a middle-aged woman with acute COVID-19.

This chain joins TRBV27 and TRBJ2-7; maybe TRBD1 (6 bases). Trimming removed 5 bases at V and 4 bases at J, with 15 bases between. There are 14 residues in the CDR3. Germline V lookup: CDR1 MNHEY, CDR2 SMNVEV (reference sequence). This chain's CDR3 is CASSLRTAGYEQYF. CDR3 coding DNA: TGTGCCAGCAGTCTCCGGACAGCCGGATACGAGCAGTACTTC.

The CDR3 sequence is CASSVAQHPTRAGANGYTF. For the CDR3, the DNA is TGTGCCAGCAGCGTAGCCCAACATCCGACGCGGGCGGGGGCTAATGGCTACACCTTC. The genes are TRBV9 and TRBJ1-2; TRBD1 is a possible D gene (6 bases). In germline, CDR1 is SGDLS, CDR2 YYNGEE. V shed 0 bases and J shed 6 bases, with 27 bases lying between them. The CDR3 has 19 amino acids.

The V gene is TRBV6-5, the J gene TRBJ2-5; D call uncertain. The CDR3 is made up of 14 amino acids. Trimming removed 6 bases at V and 0 bases at J, with 11 bases between. Germline CDR1 and CDR2: MNHEY and SVGAGI. The DNA of the CDR3 is TGTGCCAGCAGACCAAACTATTACCAAGAGACCCAGTACTTC. Encoded protein: CASRPNYYQETQYF.

The chain joins TRBV18 to TRBJ2-1, with 16 nucleotides matching TRBD2. J lost 8 bases, V lost 10 bases, and 17 bases had no gene match. CDR3 size: 18 residues. CDR1 is KGHSH and CDR2 is LQKENI in the germline V gene. The CDR3 is CATYPGLAGGPTNDEQFF. The CDR3 nucleotides are TGTGCCACCTATCCGGGACTAGCGGGGGGGCCGACTAACGATGAGCAGTTCTTC.

The chain couples TRBV19 to TRBJ2-1, with 10 bases that match TRBD1. Germline CDR1 reads LNHDA; CDR2 reads SQIVND (reference sequence). V trimming: 5 bases; J trimming: 7 bases; junction bases outside the gene matches: 8. This CDR3 comprises 15 residues. CDR3 protein: CASSDRGQWSNEQFF. The CDR3, as DNA: TGTGCCAGTAGTGACAGGGGGCAATGGTCAAATGAGCAGTTCTTC.

The chain has TRBV2 and TRBJ2-5; a possible D gene is TRBD1 (6 bases). V lost 2 bases and J 10 bases, leaving 8 bases between the germline ends. The CDR3 is 11 amino acids. The germline V gene encodes CDR1 SNHLY and CDR2 FYNNEI. DNA for the CDR3: TGTGCCAGCAGTGAAAGGACAGACCAGTACTTC. Protein: CASSERTDQYF.

This rearrangement joins TRBV5-6 to TRBJ2-5, with TRBD1 as a possible D gene (6 bases). Trimming took off 1 base at V and 4 bases at J, with 14 bases between the two ends. The CDR3 is made up of 15 amino acids. In germline, CDR1 is SGHDT, CDR2 YYEEEE. The CDR3 here is CASSLLGQGGETQYF. The CDR3 DNA is TGTGCCAGCAGCTTGCTGGGACAAGGGGGAGAGACCCAGTACTTC.

This clone was found a few times. The V call is TRBV11-3, the J call TRBJ2-7; D not resolved. CDR3 size: 14 residues. V shed 9 bases and J shed 2 bases, with 17 bases lying between them. Germline V gene lookup returns CDR1 SGHNT and CDR2 YENEEA. Here the CDR3 DNA reads TGTGCCAGTTCCCTACTGGAGAGCCCCTACGAGCAGTACTTC. As protein: CASSLLESPYEQYF.

The V gene is TRBV9, the J gene TRBJ1-1; TRBD1 is a possible D gene (6 bases). Germline V gene data show CDR1 as SGDLS and CDR2 as YYNGEE. The CDR3 covers 15 residues. Trimming stripped 4 bases from V and 0 bases from J, with 13 bases between. CDR3 nucleotides: TGTGCCAGCAGCTCAGGGGTTGAAATGAACACTGAAGCTTTCTTT. As protein: CASSSGVEMNTEAFF.

The chain employs TRBV18 and TRBJ2-3; no clear D. Germline values: CDR1 KGHSH, CDR2 LQKENI. The CDR3 totals 13 residues. The germline V and J ends were trimmed by 4 bases and 1 base, with 6 bases remaining between them. CDR3 loop: CASSLFRTDTQYF. CDR3 coding DNA: TGTGCCAGCTCACTCTTTCGCACAGATACGCAGTATTTT.

The J gene is TRBJ1-2, the V gene TRBV28; D uncertain. Looked up from germline, CDR1 is MDHEN and CDR2 is SYDVKM. The CDR3 is made up of 14 amino acids. The V end lost 8 bases, the J end lost 2 bases, and 15 bases lay between the germline ends. For the CDR3, the DNA is TGTGCCAGCCACCGCGGAGGGAAAAACTATGGCTACACCTTC. Its translation: CASHRGGKNYGYTF.

The rearrangement uses TRBV2 and TRBJ1-5, with D hard to call. The V and J ends lost 6 bases and 0 bases respectively, with 9 bases between them. CDR3 length: 14 amino acids. Germline CDR1 SNHLY, CDR2 FYNNEI. CDR3 sequence reads: CASREGFSNQPQHF. The CDR3 DNA reads TGTGCCAGCAGAGAGGGTTTTAGCAATCAGCCCCAGCATTTT.

This rearrangement joins TRBV24-1 to TRBJ2-3; the match to TRBD2 covers 13 bases. V was pared by 0 bases and J by 2 bases, with 1 base of the junction left unmatched. Per the germline V gene, CDR1 is KGHDR and CDR2 is SFDVKD. The CDR3 is 17 amino acids. CDR3 in DNA: TGTGCCACCAGTGATTTGACTAGCGGGGGGGCCACAGATACGCAGTATTTT. Translating gives CATSDLTSGGATDTQYF.

The CDR3 DNA follows: TGTGCCAGCAGCCCCCGGACCGGGGAGCTGTTTTTT. Translating it yields CASSPRTGELFF. The chain carries TRBV3-1 (or the pseudogene TRBV3-2) and TRBJ2-2, with D unresolved. The CDR3 has 12 amino acids. Trimming removed 4 bases at V and 5 bases at J, with 5 bases between. The germline V gene encodes CDR1 LGHDT and CDR2 YNNKEL (reference sequence).

The V gene is TRBV28, the J gene TRBJ1-1; possible D gene TRBD1, 5 bases. V was clipped by 1 base and J by 2 bases, with 11 bases between them. Germline V lookup: CDR1 MDHEN, CDR2 SYDVKM. CDR3 length: 15 amino acids. DNA for the CDR3: TGTGCCAGCAGTTTATCAACGACAGTAAACACTGAAGCTTTCTTT. Amino acid sequence: CASSLSTTVNTEAFF.

V and J are TRBV7-6 and TRBJ1-1, with 7 bases that match TRBD1. Trimming cost V 5 bases and J 0 bases; bases outside gene matches: 3. This CDR3 has 14 residues. Germline loops: CDR1 SGHVS, CDR2 FNYEAQ. The CDR3 nucleotides are TGTGCCAGCAGCGAGGGGACAGTGAACACTGAAGCTTTCTTT. It specifies CASSEGTVNTEAFF.

This sequence joins TRBV19 and TRBJ1-2, with D maybe TRBD1 (6 bases). The CDR3 is made up of 12 amino acids. The ends were cut back, 4 bases at V and 4 bases at J, with 7 bases in the middle. Germline V gives CDR1 LNHDA, CDR2 SQIVND (reference sequence). The CDR3 coding sequence is TGTGCCAGTAGTAGGGGGCTCTATGGCTACACCTTC. It specifies CASSRGLYGYTF.

The chain has TRBV12-3 or TRBV12-4 and TRBJ1-5, with TRBD1 as a possible D gene (5 bases). Trimming removed 5 bases from V and 4 bases from J, with 6 bases in between. The CDR3 consists of 12 residues. CDR3 DNA: TGTGCCAGCAGTACAGGTAATCAGCCCCAGCATTTT. As protein: CASSTGNQPQHF.

V is TRBV7-2 and J is TRBJ1-1, with D maybe TRBD1 (5 bases). V was cut by 2 bases and J by 8 bases, with 6 bases left in between. This CDR3 has 11 amino acids. Per the germline V gene, CDR1 is SGHTA and CDR2 is FQGNSA. CDR3 DNA sequence: TGTGCCAGCAGCTTAAACAGGGAAGCTTTCTTT. Amino acids: CASSLNREAFF.

The chain has TRBV30 and TRBJ1-4, with TRBD1 identical over 8 bases. Unmatched junction bases numbered 12, after V lost 7 bases and J lost 8 bases. This CDR3 has 14 residues. CDR1 GTSNPN and CDR2 SVGIG come from the germline V gene (reference sequence). CDR3 sequence reads: CALNSRGLEEKLFF. The CDR3 nucleotides read TGTGCCTTGAATTCCAGGGGGCTGGAGGAAAAACTGTTTTTT.

This clone was recorded only once. The V gene is TRBV21-1, the J gene TRBJ2-7; the table names TRBD2, a call not compared with the DNA. TRBV21-1 is shown as a pseudogene. The CDR3 extends over 16 amino acids. The CDR3: CASSNRPGLASYEQYF. The CDR3 DNA reads as TGTGCCAGCAGCAATCGACCGGGACTAGCGTCCTACGAGCAGTACTTC.

The chain carries TRBV5-1 and TRBJ1-6; possibly TRBD1 for D (6 bases). V lost 6 bases to trimming and J lost 0 bases, with 13 bases between them. The germline gives CDR1 SGHRS, CDR2 YFSETQ. The CDR3 runs 16 residues. This CDR3 reads CASTAQGISYNSPLHF. The CDR3 bases are TGCGCCAGCACAGCACAGGGCATCTCCTATAATTCACCCCTCCACTTT.

The chain uses TRBV6-2 or TRBV6-3 and TRBJ2-1, with 7 bases matching TRBD1. Germline V gene lookup returns CDR1 MNHEY and CDR2 SVGEGT. J gave up 4 bases and V 0 bases, and 3 bases lay outside the gene matches. The CDR3 is 15 amino acids. Here the CDR3 DNA reads TGTGCCAGCAGTTACTCTGAACAGGGGTACAATGAGCAGTTCTTC. Protein: CASSYSEQGYNEQFF.

The V call is TRBV19, the J call TRBJ2-2; the match to TRBD1 covers 8 bases. This CDR3 has 18 amino acids. Losses at the gene ends were 2 bases for V and 6 bases for J; bases not matched to a gene: 14. Germline CDR1 LNHDA, CDR2 SQIVND (reference sequence). This CDR3 is CASSITARGPLGAGELFF. Here the CDR3 DNA reads TGTGCCAGTAGTATAACGGCCAGGGGGCCCTTAGGTGCCGGGGAGCTGTTTTTT.

CDR3 sequence reads: CASRDRGQNIQYF. The CDR3 nucleotides read TGTGCCAGCAGGGACAGGGGGCAAAACATTCAGTACTTC. V and J are TRBV6-5 and TRBJ2-4; TRBD1 agrees at 11 bases. The CDR3 has 13 residues. From germline, CDR1 is MNHEY and CDR2 SVGAGI. V lost 6 bases to trimming and J lost 5 bases; unmatched junction nucleotides: 0.